This passage covers 10 T cell receptor beta chains from one sample sequenced in a study of CD8 T cells in ankylosing spondylitis. One entry per CDR3 protein results from TCRdb running MiXCR on the 5' RACE reads. This repertoire shows approximately 220,000 distinct CDR3 sequences, roughly 26% found once; its top ten account for roughly 6.7%. The sample comprised blood, either unsorted or a sorted T cell fraction (not recorded which). The receptors come from a male donor with ankylosing spondylitis or in good health (not recorded which).

This clonotype was observed many times. The rearrangement joins TRBV4-1 to TRBJ2-2; D gene unclear. V dropped 3 bases and J dropped 0 bases, with 11 bases sitting between them. Germline V CDR1 and CDR2: MGHRA, YSYEKL. The CDR3 has 16 residues. CDR3 nucleotide sequence: TGCGCCAGCAGCCATTCCCTGAGGCCGAACACCGGGGAGCTGTTTTTT. Amino acids: CASSHSLRPNTGELFF.

This clonotype was recorded many times. The chain joins TRBV12-3 or TRBV12-4 to TRBJ2-3; D may be TRBD1 or TRBD2 (5 bases each). The germline V and J ends were trimmed by 5 bases and 4 bases, with 16 bases remaining between them. This CDR3 comprises 15 residues. The DNA of the CDR3 is TGTGCCAGCAGTGCTACATATCAGGGACCAGATACGCAGTATTTT. Residues: CASSATYQGPDTQYF.

V usage is TRBV5-1 and J usage is TRBJ2-7, with TRBD2 matching 8 bases. This CDR3 contains 13 residues. Germline V CDR1 and CDR2: SGHRS, YFSETQ. The J segment lost 3 bases and the V segment lost 6 bases, leaving 5 bases of the junction unmatched. This chain's CDR3 is CASNKGLGYEQYF. CDR3 DNA sequence: TGCGCCAGCAACAAGGGACTAGGCTACGAGCAGTACTTC.

This clonotype has a count of ten or more. The chain carries TRBV20-1 and TRBJ1-2; D is possibly TRBD1 (5 bases). The CDR3 is 12 amino acids. Trimming took 4 bases from V and 4 from J, leaving 10 bases between them. Germline V gene lookup returns CDR1 DFQATT and CDR2 SNEGSKA (reference sequence). Here the CDR3 reads CSATDSLYGYTF. CDR3 coding DNA: TGCAGTGCTACCGACAGCCTCTATGGCTACACCTTC.

The rearrangement joins TRBV10-3 to TRBJ2-1; 7 bases are a match to TRBD1. CDR3 length: 17 amino acids. In germline, CDR1 is ENHRY, CDR2 SYGVKD. V was pared by 3 bases and J by 3 bases, with 11 bases of the junction left unmatched. The CDR3 region has the DNA TGTGCCATCAGTGAAAGCGAACAGGGGACGAACTACAATGAGCAGTTCTTC. Its translation: CAISESEQGTNYNEQFF.

A few counts support this clonotype. This chain connects TRBV10-3 to TRBJ1-1; D unclear. The CDR3 spans 12 residues. Germline V gives CDR1 ENHRY, CDR2 SYGVKD. V lost 10 bases, J lost 1 base, and 10 bases lay in between. DNA of the CDR3: TGTGCCACCTCTGGCGAGAACACTGAAGCTTTCTTT. Encoded protein: CATSGENTEAFF.

This clonotype was found a few times. The chain uses TRBV4-1 and TRBJ2-5, with 11 bases identical to TRBD2. Germline CDR1 MGHRA, CDR2 YSYEKL. The CDR3 has 15 amino acids. J was trimmed by 3 bases and V by 1 base; bases with no gene match: 1. The DNA for the CDR3 is TGCGCCAGCAGCCAAGCGGGACTAGCGGAAGAGACCCAGTACTTC. Residues: CASSQAGLAEETQYF.

This clonotype was seen many times. This chain uses TRBV29-1 with TRBJ2-3; D is ambiguous. The length of the CDR3 is 14 residues. Per germline, CDR1 SQVTM and CDR2 ANQGSEA. V shed 4 bases and J shed 4 bases, with 15 bases lying between them. CDR3 in amino acids: CSVADGAAPDTQYF. DNA of the CDR3: TGCAGCGTTGCGGACGGAGCCGCCCCAGATACGCAGTATTTT.

The chain couples TRBV20-1 to TRBJ2-1; TRBD2 matches at 12 bases. Per germline, CDR1 DFQATT and CDR2 SNEGSKA (reference sequence). There are 17 residues in the CDR3. V shed 4 bases and J 5 bases; nucleotides not matched to a gene: 12. The CDR3 reads CSAIRTSGDSPNNEQFF. CDR3 sequence (DNA): TGCAGTGCTATTAGGACTAGCGGGGATTCACCTAACAATGAGCAGTTCTTC.

This clonotype came up many times. The chain uses TRBV5-1 and TRBJ2-7; no reliable D call. Germline V CDR1 and CDR2: SGHRS, YFSETQ. This CDR3 is 14 amino acids long. Trimming pared 0 bases from V and 1 base from J, leaving 8 bases between. The CDR3 sequence is CASSLDRFSYEQYF. The CDR3 DNA is TGCGCCAGCAGCTTGGACCGATTTTCCTACGAGCAGTACTTC. Supplemented by reference TRBV5-1 and TRBJ2-7, the full variable domain reads KAGVTQTPRYLIKTRGQQVTLSCSPISGHRSVSWYQQTPGQGLQFLFEYFSETQRNKGNFPGRFSGRQFSNSRSEMNVSTLELGDSALYLCASSLDRFSYEQYFGPGTRLTVT.